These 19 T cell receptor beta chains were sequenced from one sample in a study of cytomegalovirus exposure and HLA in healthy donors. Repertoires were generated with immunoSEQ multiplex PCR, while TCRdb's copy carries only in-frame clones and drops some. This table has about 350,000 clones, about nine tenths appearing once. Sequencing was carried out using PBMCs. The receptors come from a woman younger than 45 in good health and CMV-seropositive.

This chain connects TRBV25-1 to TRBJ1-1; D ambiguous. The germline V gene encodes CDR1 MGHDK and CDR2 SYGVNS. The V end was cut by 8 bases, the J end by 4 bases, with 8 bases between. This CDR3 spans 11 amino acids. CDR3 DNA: TGTGCCAGCGGTGTTGGCACTGAAGCTTTCTTT. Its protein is CASGVGTEAFF.

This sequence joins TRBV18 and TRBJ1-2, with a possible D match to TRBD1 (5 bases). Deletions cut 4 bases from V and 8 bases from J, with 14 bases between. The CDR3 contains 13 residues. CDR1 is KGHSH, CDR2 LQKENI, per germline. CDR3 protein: CASSLAGGDGYTF. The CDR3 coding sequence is TGTGCCAGCTCACTGGCGGGGGGAGACGGCTACACCTTC.

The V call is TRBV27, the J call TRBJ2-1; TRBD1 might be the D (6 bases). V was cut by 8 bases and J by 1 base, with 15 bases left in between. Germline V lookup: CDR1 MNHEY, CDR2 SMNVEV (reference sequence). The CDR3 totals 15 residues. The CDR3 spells CASASGTPSYNEQFF. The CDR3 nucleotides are TGTGCCAGCGCCTCCGGGACACCTTCCTACAATGAGCAGTTCTTC.

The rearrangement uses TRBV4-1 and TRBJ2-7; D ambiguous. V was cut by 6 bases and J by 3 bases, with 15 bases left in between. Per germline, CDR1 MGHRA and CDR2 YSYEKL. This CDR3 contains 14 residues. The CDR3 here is CASRQTFIHYEQYF. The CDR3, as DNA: TGCGCCAGCAGACAGACTTTCATTCACTACGAGCAGTACTTC.

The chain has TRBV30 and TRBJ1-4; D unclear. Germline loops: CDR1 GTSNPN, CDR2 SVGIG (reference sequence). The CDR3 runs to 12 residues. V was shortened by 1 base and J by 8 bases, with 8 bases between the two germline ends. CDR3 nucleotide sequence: TGTGCCTGGAGTGACATGGGGGAAAAACTGTTTTTT. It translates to CAWSDMGEKLFF.

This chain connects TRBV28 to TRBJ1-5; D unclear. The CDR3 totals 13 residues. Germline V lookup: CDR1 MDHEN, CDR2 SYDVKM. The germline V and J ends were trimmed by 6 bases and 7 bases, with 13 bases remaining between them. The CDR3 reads CASSPRRGQPQHF. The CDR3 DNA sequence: TGTGCCAGCAGCCCAAGGAGAGGGCAGCCCCAGCATTTT.

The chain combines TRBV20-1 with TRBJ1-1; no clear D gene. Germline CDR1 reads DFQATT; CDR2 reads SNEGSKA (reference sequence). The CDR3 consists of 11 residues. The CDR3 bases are TGCAGAGGAGTCATGAACACTGAAGCTTTCTTT. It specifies CRGVMNTEAFF.

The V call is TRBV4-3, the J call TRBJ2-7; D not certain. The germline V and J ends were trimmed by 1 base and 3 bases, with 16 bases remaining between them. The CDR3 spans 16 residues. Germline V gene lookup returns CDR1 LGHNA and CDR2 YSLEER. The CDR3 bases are TGCGCCAGCAGCCAAGTGATAAAGGCAGGAAACTACGAGCAGTACTTC. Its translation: CASSQVIKAGNYEQYF.

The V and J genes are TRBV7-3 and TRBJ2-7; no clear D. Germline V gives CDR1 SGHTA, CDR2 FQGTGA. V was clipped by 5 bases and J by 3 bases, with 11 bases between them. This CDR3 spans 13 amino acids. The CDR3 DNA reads TGTGCCAGCAGCCTCGACATCCACTACGAGCAGTACTTC. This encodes CASSLDIHYEQYF.

The CDR3 coding sequence is TGCGCCAGCAGCCCCCGGGATAGCGGGAGCTCCTACGAGCAGTACTTC. It encodes CASSPRDSGSSYEQYF. The chain carries TRBV4-1 and TRBJ2-7; 9 nucleotides align to TRBD2. This CDR3 spans 16 amino acids. Germline V CDR1 and CDR2: MGHRA, YSYEKL. The trim removed 4 bases at V and 0 bases at J, leaving 7 bases unmatched.

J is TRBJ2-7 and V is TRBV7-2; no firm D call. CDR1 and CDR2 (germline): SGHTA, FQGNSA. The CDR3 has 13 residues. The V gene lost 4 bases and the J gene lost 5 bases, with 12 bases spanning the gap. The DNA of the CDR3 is TGTGCCAGCAGCTCCCCAAATAATGACGAGCAGTACTTC. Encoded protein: CASSSPNNDEQYF.

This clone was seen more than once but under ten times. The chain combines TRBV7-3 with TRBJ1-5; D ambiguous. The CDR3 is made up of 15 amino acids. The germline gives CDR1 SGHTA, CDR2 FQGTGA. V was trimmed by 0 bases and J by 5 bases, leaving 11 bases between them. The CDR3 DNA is TGTGCCAGCAGCTTAACTAACCAGATCCATCAGCCCCAGCATTTT. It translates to CASSLTNQIHQPQHF.

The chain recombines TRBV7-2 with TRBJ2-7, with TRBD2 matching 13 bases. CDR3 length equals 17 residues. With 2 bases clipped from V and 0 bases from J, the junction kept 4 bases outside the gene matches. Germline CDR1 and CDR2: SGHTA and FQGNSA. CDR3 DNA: TGTGCCAGCAGCTTACCGACTAGCGGGAGGAGCTCCTACGAGCAGTACTTC. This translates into CASSLPTSGRSSYEQYF. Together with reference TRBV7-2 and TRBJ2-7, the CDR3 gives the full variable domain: GAGVSQSPSNKVTEKGKDVELRCDPISGHTALYWYRQSLGQGLEFLIYFQGNSAPDKSGLPSDRFSAERTGGSVSTLTIQRTQQEDSAVYLCASSLPTSGRSSYEQYFGPGTRLTVT.

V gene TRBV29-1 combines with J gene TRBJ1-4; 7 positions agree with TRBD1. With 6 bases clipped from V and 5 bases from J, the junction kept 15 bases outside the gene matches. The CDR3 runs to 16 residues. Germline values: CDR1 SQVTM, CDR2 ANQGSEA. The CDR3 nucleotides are TGCAGCGTCTCGGACCCTACAGGGGTCTCAAATGAAAAACTGTTTTTT. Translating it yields CSVSDPTGVSNEKLFF.

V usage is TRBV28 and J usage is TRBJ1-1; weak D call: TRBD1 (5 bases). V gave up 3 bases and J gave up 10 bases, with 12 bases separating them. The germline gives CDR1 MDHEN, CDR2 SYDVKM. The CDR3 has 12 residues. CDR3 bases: TGTGCCAGCAGTTTCCTCTCGGGGGGAGCTTTCTTT. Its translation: CASSFLSGGAFF. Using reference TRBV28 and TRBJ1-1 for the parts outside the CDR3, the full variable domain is DVKVTQSSRYLVKRTGEKVFLECVQDMDHENMFWYRQDPGLGLRLIYFSYDVKMKEKGDIPEGYSVSREKKERFSLILESASTNQTSMYLCASSFLSGGAFFGQGTRLTVV.

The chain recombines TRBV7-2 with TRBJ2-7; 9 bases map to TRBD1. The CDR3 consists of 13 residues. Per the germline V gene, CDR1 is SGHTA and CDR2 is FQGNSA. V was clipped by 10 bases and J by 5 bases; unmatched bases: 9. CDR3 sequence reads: CAIRDRDRDEQYF. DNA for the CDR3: TGTGCCATCAGAGACCGGGACAGGGACGAGCAGTACTTC.

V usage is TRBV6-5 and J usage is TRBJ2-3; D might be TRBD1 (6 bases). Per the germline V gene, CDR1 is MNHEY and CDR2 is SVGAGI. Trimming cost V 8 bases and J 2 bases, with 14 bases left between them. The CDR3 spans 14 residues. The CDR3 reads CASRNRDITDTQYF. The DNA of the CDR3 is TGTGCCAGCCGGAACAGGGATATCACAGATACGCAGTATTTT.

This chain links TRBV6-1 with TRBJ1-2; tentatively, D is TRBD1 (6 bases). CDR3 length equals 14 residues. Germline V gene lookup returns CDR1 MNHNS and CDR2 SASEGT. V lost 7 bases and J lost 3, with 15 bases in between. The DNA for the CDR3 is TGTGCCAGCACTACAGGGATGGGAGACTATGGCTACACCTTC. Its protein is CASTTGMGDYGYTF.

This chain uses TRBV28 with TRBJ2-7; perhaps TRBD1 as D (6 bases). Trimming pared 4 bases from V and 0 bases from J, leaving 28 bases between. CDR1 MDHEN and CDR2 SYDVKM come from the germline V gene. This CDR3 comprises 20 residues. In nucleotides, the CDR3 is TGTGCCAGCAGTTCAATGGTGGACAGCAGATTGGGAAAGAGCTCCTACGAGCAGTACTTC. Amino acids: CASSSMVDSRLGKSSYEQYF.